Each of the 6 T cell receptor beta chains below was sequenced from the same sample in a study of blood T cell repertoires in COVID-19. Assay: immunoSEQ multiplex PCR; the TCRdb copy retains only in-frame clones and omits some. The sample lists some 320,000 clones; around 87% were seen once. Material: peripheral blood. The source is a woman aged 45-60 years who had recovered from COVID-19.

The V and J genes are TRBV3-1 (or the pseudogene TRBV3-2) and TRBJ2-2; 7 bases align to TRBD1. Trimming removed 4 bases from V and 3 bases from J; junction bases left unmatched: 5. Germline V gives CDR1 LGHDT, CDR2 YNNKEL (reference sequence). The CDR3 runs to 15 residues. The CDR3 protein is CASSLTTGYTGELFF. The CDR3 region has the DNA TGTGCCAGCAGCCTCACGACAGGGTACACCGGGGAGCTGTTTTTT.

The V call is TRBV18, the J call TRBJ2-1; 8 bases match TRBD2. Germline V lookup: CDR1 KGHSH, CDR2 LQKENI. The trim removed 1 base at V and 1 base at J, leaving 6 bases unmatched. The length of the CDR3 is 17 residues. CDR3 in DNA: TGTGCCAGCTCACCACTTGCGGGGGGATCATCCTACAATGAGCAGTTCTTC. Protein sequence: CASSPLAGGSSYNEQFF.

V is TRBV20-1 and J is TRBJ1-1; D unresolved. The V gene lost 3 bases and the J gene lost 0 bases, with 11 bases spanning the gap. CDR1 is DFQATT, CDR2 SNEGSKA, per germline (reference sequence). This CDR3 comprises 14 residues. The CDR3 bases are TGCAGTGCTAGTAGGGCGGGGATGAACACTGAAGCTTTCTTT. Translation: CSASRAGMNTEAFF.

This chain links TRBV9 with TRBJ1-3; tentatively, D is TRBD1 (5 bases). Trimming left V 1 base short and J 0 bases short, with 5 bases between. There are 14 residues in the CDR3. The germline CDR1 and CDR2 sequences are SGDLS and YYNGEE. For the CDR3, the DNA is TGTGCCAGCAGCGTAAGGGGCTCTGGAAACACCATATATTTT. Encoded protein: CASSVRGSGNTIYF.

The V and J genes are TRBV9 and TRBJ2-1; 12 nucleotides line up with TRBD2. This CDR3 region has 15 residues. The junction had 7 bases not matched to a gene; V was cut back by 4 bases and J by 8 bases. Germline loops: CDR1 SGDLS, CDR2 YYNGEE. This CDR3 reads CASSPAASGRDEQFF. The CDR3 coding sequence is TGTGCCAGCAGCCCCGCGGCTAGCGGGAGGGATGAGCAGTTCTTC. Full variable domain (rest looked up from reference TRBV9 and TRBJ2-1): DSGVTQTPKHLITATGQRVTLRCSPRSGDLSVYWYQQSLDQGLQFLIQYYNGEERAKGNILERFSAQQFPDLHSELNLSSLELGDSALYFCASSPAASGRDEQFFGPGTRLTVL.

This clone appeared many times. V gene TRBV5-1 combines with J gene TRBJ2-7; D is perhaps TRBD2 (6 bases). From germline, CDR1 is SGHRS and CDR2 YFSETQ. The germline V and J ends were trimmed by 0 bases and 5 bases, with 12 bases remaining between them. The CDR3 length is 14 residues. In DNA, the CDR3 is TGCGCCAGCAGCTTGGGGGACTGGGGCCACGAGCAGTACTTC. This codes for CASSLGDWGHEQYF.